The 6 T cell receptor beta chains below all came from one sample that was sequenced in a study of identifying expanded T cells in peripheral blood (dated by TCRdb to between 2018 and 2020). Library preparation was by the immunoSEQ multiplex PCR assay. Entries here come from immuneACCESS through TCRdb and include only in-frame sequences with V and J called. Some clones fail to appear in such tables; in the studies checked, an unresolved V gene covers under half of the shortfall, and the cause of the remainder is unknown. The sample table records some 90,000 clones; around 85% of these occur just once. In total, the top ten clones hold around 5.6% of the sample. The sequenced material came from blood. These receptors came from a person aged 18 to 75 in good health.

This chain joins TRBV6-5 and TRBJ1-5; TRBD1 aligns across 8 bases. The trim removed 6 bases at V and 6 bases at J, leaving 7 bases unmatched. The CDR3 loop spans 14 amino acids. Germline CDR1 MNHEY, CDR2 SVGAGI. In nucleotides, the CDR3 is TGTGCCAGCAGAACCAGGACAGGGATTCAGCCCCAGCATTTT. It yields the protein CASRTRTGIQPQHF.

The gene calls are TRBV2 and TRBJ1-3; 10 bases are shared with TRBD1. The germline V gene has CDR1 SNHLY and CDR2 FYNNEI. The CDR3 consists of 16 residues. The trim removed 6 bases at V and 3 bases at J, leaving 8 bases unmatched. The CDR3: CASSQTGGAGGNTIYF. As DNA, the CDR3 is TGTGCCAGCAGCCAGACAGGGGGCGCGGGTGGAAACACCATATATTTT.

The genes are TRBV6-1 and TRBJ1-5; D is undetermined. Trimming removed 8 bases from V and 5 bases from J, with 13 bases in between. The CDR3 has 13 residues. Germline CDR1 and CDR2: MNHNS and SASEGT. For the CDR3, the DNA is TGTGCCAGCGCAGTTCCGGGGTATCAGCCCCAGCATTTT. It codes for CASAVPGYQPQHF.

As concerns this clone: The junction departs from germline at one end; a sequencing error may be responsible. V usage is TRBV4-3 and J usage is TRBJ1-4; D is undetermined. The CDR3 has 13 residues. Germline V gene sequence: CDR1 LGHNA, CDR2 YSLEER. Here the CDR3 DNA reads TGCGCCAGCAGCCAAGAAACTGATGAAAAACTGTTTTTT. Protein: CASSQETDEKLFF.

This sequence joins TRBV5-6 and TRBJ2-7; 8 nucleotides align to TRBD1. The CDR3 extends over 13 amino acids. V lost 4 bases to trimming and J lost 6 bases; unmatched junction nucleotides: 6. CDR1 is SGHDT and CDR2 is YYEEEE in the germline V gene. CDR3 in DNA: TGTGCCAGCAGCCCTAGGACAGGGTTCGAGCAGTACTTC. Translated: CASSPRTGFEQYF.

The CDR3 region has the DNA TGTGCCAGCAACTCACTAGGGACGGACCTTGGGGCTTTCTTT. Amino acids: CASNSLGTDLGAFF. The chain has TRBV7-2 and TRBJ1-1; D perhaps matches TRBD1 (5 bases). Germline V gene lookup returns CDR1 SGHTA and CDR2 FQGNSA. The length of the CDR3 is 14 residues. V was trimmed by 7 bases and J by 11 bases, leaving 23 bases between them.